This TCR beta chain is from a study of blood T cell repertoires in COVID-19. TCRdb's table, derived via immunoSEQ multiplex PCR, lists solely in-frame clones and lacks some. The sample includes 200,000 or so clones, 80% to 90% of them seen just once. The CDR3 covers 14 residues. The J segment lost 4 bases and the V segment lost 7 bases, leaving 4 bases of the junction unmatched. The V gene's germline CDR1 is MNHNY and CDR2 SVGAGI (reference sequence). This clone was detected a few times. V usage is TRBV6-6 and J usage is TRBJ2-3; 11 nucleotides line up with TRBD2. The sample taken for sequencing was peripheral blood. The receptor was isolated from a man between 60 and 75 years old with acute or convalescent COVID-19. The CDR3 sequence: CASKTSGRSDTQYF. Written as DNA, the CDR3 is TGTGCCAGCAAAACTAGCGGGAGATCAGATACGCAGTATTTT.